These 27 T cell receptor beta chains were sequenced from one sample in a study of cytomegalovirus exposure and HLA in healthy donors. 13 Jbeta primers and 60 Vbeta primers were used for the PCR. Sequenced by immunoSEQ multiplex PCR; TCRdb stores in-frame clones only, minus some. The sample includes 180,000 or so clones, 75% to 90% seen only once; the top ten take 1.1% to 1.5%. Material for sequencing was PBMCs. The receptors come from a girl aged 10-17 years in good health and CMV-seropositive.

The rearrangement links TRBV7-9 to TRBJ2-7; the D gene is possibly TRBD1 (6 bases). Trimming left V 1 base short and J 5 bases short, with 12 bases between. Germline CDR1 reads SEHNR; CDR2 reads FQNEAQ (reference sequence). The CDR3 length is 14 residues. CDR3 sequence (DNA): TGTGCCAGCAGCTTAGAGGGCAGGGGAAACGAGCAGTACTTC. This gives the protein CASSLEGRGNEQYF. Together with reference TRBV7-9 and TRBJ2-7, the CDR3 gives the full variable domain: DTGVSQNPRHKITKRGQNVTFRCDPISEHNRLYWYRQTLGQGPEFLTYFQNEAQLEKSRLLSDRFSAERPKGSFSTLEIQRTEQGDSAMYLCASSLEGRGNEQYFGPGTRLTVT.

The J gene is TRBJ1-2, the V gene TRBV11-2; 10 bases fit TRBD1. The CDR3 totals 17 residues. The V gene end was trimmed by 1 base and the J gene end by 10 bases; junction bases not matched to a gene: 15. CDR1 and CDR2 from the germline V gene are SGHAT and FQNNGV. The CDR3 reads CASSLVWDRGDIRVYTF. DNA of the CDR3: TGTGCCAGCAGCTTAGTATGGGACAGGGGAGATATTAGGGTCTACACCTTC.

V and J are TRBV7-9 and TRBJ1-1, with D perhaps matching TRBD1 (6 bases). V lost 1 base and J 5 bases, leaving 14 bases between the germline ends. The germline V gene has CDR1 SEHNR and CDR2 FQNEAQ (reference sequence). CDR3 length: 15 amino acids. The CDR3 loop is CASSLGWTVKTEAFF. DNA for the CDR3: TGTGCCAGCAGCTTAGGATGGACAGTTAAAACTGAAGCTTTCTTT.

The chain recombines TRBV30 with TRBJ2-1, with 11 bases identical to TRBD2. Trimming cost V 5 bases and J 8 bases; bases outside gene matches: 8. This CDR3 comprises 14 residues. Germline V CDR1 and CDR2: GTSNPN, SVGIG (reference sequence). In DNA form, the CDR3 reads TGTGCCTGGGCGACTAGCGGGGTCCTCGATGAGCAGTTCTTC. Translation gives CAWATSGVLDEQFF.

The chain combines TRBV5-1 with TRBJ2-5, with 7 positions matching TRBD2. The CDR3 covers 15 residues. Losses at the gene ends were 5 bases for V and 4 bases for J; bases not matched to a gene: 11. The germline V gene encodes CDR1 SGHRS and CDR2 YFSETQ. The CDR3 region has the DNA TGCGCCAGCAGAGAGGGAGGGCAGTCGTCAGAGACCCAGTACTTC. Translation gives CASREGGQSSETQYF.

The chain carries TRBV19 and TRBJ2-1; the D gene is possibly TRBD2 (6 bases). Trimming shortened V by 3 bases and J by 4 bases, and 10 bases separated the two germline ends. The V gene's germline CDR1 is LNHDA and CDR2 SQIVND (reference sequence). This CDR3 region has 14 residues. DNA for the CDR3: TGTGCCAGTAGTATTGGGACTGGATACAATGAGCAGTTCTTC. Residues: CASSIGTGYNEQFF.

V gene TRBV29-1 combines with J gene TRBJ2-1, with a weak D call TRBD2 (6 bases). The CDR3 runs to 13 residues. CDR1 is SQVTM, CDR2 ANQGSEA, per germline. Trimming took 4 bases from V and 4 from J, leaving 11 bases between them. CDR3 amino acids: CSVAGSLYNEQFF. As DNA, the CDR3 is TGCAGCGTTGCCGGGAGTTTATACAATGAGCAGTTCTTC.

The chain's CDR3 is CASSLVPRAGGRTYNEQFF. DNA for the CDR3: TGCGCCAGCAGCTTGGTCCCTCGGGCGGGAGGACGAACCTACAATGAGCAGTTCTTC. The genes are TRBV5-1 and TRBJ2-1, with 8 bases identical to TRBD2. The CDR3 is 19 residues long. V shed 0 bases and J 2 bases; nucleotides not matched to a gene: 13. Germline CDR1 and CDR2: SGHRS and YFSETQ.

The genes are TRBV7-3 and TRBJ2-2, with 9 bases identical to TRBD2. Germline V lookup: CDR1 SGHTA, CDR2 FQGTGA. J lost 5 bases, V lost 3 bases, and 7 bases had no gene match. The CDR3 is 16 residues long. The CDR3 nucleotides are TGTGCCAGCAGCTTTGCCGGGACTAGCCCAACCGGGGAGCTGTTTTTT. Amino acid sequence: CASSFAGTSPTGELFF. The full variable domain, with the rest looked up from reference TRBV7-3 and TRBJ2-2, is GAGVSQTPSNKVTEKGKYVELRCDPISGHTALYWYRQSLGQGPEFLIYFQGTGAADDSGLPNDRFFAVRPEGSVSTLKIQRTERGDSAVYLCASSFAGTSPTGELFFGEGSRLTVL.

CDR3 bases: TGTGCCAGCAGCTTCCCAATAGGGAGGCCAAAAACCGGGGAGCTGTTTTTT. It specifies CASSFPIGRPKTGELFF. The chain combines TRBV7-2 with TRBJ2-2, with D perhaps matching TRBD2 (6 bases). The CDR3 loop spans 17 amino acids. From germline, CDR1 is SGHTA and CDR2 FQGNSA. V was pared by 3 bases and J by 5 bases, with 19 bases between.

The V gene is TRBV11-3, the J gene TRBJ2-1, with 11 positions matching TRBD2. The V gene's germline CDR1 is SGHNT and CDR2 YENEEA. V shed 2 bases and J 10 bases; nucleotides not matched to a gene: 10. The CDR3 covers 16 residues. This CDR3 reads CASSLSSSGRRVEQFF. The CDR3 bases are TGTGCCAGCAGCTTATCGTCTAGCGGGAGGAGAGTGGAGCAGTTCTTC.

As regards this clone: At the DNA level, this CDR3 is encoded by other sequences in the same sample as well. CDR3 bases: TGTGCCAGCAGCTTGGGCAGGGGCACTGAAGCTTTCTTT. This translates into CASSLGRGTEAFF. The chain joins TRBV5-6 to TRBJ1-1; TRBD1 might be the D (6 bases). The germline CDR1 and CDR2 sequences are SGHDT and YYEEEE. CDR3 length: 13 residues. Trimming left V 0 bases short and J 4 bases short, with 7 bases between.

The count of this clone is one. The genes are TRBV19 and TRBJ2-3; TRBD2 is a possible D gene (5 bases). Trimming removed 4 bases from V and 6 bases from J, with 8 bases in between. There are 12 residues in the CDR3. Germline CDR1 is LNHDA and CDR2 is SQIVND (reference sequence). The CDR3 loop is CASSNGKDTQYF. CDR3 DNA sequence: TGTGCCAGTAGTAACGGGAAGGATACGCAGTATTTT.

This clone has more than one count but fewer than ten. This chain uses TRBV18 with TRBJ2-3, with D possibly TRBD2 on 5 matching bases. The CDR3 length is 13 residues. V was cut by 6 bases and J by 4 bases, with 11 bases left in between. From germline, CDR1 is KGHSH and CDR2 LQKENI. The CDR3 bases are TGTGCCAGCTCGCCCTTGGAGGCAGATACGCAGTATTTT. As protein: CASSPLEADTQYF.

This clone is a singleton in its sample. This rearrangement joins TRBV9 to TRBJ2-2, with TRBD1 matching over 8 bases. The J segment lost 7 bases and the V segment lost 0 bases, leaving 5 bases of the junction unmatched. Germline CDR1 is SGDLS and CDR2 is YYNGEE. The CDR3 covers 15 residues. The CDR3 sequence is CASSVVSGGSGELFF. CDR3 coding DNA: TGTGCCAGCAGCGTAGTGTCAGGGGGCAGCGGGGAGCTGTTTTTT.

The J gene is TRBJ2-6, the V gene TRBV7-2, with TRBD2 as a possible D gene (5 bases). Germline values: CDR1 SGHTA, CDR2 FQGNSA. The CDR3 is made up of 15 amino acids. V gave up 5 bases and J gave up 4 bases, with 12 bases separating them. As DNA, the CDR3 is TGTGCCAGCAGCCCCCGGGGTACCGGGGCCAACGTCCTGACTTTC. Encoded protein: CASSPRGTGANVLTF.

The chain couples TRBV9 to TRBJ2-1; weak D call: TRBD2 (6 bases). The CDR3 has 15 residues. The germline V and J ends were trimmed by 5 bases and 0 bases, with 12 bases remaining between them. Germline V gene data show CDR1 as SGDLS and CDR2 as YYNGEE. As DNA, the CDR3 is TGTGCCAGCAGTGGCCTAGCGCCCTCCTACAATGAGCAGTTCTTC. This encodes CASSGLAPSYNEQFF.

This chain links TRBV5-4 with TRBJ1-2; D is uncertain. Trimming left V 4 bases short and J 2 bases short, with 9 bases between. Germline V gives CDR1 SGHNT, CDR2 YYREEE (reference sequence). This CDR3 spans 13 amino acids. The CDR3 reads CASSQTVNYGYTF. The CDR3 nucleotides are TGTGCCAGCAGCCAAACAGTCAACTATGGCTACACCTTC.

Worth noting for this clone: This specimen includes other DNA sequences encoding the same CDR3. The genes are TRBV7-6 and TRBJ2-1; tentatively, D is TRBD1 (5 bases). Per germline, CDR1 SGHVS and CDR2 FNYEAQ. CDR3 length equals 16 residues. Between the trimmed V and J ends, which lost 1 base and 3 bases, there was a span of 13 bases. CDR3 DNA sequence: TGTGCCAGCAGCTTAGAAGGGGCAGGGCTCTACAATGAGCAGTTCTTC. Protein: CASSLEGAGLYNEQFF. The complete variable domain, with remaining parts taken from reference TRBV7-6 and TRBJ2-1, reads GAGVSQSPRYKVTKRGQDVALRCDPISGHVSLYWYRQALGQGPEFLTYFNYEAQQDKSGLPNDRFSAERPEGSISTLTIQRTEQRDSAMYRCASSLEGAGLYNEQFFGPGTRLTVL.

The DNA for the CDR3 is TGTGCCAGCAGCTCTCGACAGGGGAAAGATACGCAGTATTTT. Translated: CASSSRQGKDTQYF. The chain couples TRBV11-3 to TRBJ2-3; 8 bases fit TRBD1. CDR3 size: 14 residues. Trimming at V came to 4 bases and at J to 5 bases, leaving 5 bases not matched to a gene. CDR1 is SGHNT and CDR2 is YENEEA in the germline V gene.

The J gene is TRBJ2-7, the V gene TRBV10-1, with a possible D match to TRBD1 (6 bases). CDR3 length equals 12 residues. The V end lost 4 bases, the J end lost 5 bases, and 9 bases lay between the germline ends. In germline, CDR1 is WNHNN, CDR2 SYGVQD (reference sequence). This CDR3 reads CASSVQGHEQYF. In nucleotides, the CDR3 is TGCGCCAGCAGTGTACAGGGCCACGAGCAGTACTTC.

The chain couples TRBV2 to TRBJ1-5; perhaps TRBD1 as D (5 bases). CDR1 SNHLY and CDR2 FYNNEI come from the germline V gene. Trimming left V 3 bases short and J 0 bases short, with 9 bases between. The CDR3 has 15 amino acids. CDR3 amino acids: CASSETVPSNQPQHF. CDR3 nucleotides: TGTGCCAGCAGTGAGACAGTACCTAGCAATCAGCCCCAGCATTTT. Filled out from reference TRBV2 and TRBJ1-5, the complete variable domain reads EPEVTQTPSHQVTQMGQEVILRCVPISNHLYFYWYRQILGQKVEFLVSFYNNEISEKSEIFDDQFSVERPDGSNFTLKIRSTKLEDSAMYFCASSETVPSNQPQHFGDGTRLSIL.

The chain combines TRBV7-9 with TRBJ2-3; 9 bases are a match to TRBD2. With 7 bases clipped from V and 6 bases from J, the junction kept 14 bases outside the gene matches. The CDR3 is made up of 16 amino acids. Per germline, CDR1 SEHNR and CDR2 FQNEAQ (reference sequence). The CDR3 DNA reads TGTGCCAGCACCAGAGGGGAGACTAGCGGAGTGGATACGCAGTATTTT. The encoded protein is CASTRGETSGVDTQYF.

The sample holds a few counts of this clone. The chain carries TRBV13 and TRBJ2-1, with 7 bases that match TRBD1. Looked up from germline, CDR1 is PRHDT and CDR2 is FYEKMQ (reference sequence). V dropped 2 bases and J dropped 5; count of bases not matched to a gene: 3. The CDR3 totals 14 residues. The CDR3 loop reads CASSLNRGDNEQFF. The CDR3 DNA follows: TGTGCCAGCAGCTTAAACAGGGGCGACAATGAGCAGTTCTTC.

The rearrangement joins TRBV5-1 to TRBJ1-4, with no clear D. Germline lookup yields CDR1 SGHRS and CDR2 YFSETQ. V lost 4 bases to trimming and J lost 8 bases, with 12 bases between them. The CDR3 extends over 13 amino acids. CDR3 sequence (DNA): TGCGCCAGCAGCCCACGGGAGCGCGAAAAACTGTTTTTT. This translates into CASSPREREKLFF.

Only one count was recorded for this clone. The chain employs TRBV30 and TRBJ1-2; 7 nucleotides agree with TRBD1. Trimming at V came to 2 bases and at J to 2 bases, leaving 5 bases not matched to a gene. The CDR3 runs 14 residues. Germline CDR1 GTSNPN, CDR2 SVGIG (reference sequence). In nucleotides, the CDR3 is TGTGCCTGGAGTTCTGACAGGGTCAACTATGGCTACACCTTC. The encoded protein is CAWSSDRVNYGYTF. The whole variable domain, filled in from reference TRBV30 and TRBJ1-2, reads SQTIHQWPATLVQPVGSPLSLECTVEGTSNPNLYWYRQAAGRGLQLLFYSVGIGQISSEVPQNLSASRPQDRQFILSSKKLLLSDSGFYLCAWSSDRVNYGYTFGSGTRLTVV.

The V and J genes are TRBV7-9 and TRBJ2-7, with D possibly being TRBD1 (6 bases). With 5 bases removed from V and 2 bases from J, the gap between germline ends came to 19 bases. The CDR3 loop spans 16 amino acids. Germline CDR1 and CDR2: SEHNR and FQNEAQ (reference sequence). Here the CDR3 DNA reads TGTGCCAGCAGCAGTGGGGTACAGGGAAGTCCCTACGAGCAGTACTTC. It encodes CASSSGVQGSPYEQYF.